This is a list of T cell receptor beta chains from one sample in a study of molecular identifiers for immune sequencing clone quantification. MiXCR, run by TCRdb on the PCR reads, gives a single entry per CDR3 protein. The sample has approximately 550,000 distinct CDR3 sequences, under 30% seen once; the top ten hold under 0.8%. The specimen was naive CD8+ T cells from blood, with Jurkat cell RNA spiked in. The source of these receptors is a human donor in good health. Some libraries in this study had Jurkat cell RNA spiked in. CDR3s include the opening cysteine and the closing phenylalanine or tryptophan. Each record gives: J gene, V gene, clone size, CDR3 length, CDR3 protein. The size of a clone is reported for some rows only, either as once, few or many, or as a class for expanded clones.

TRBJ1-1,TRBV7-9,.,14,CARSSPTETTDAFF
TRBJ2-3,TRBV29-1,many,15,CSVEGVGRPPDTQYF
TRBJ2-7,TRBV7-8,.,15,CASSLLSHYSYEQYF
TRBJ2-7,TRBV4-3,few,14,CASSQDRAQGSLYF
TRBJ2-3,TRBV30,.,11,CAWMYVGTQYF
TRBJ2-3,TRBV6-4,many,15,CASRTFAGLTDTQYF
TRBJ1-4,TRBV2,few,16,CASSNIGVATNEKLFF
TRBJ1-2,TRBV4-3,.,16,CASSPDSLRVHYGYTF
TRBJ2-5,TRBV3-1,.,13,CASSQVRWETQYF
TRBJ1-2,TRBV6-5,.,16,CASSPAGAGLNYGYTF
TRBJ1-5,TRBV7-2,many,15,CASSLVWTSNQPQHF
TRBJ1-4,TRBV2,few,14,CASSVPPQLEKLFF
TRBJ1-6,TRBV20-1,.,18,CSARDRQGYTSHNSPLHF
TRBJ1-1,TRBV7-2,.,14,CASSLTTGITEAFF
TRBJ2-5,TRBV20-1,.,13,CSARGRGQETQYF
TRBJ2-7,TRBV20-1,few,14,CSAPASDYPYEQYF
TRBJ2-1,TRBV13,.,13,CASSSPGGDEQFF
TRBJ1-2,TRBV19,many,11,CASSIYYGYTF
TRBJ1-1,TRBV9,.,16,CASSDQRGTGVTEAFF
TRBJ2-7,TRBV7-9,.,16,CASSSYQGQGRDGQYF
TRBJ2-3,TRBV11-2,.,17,CASSLDGIAGGTHTQYF
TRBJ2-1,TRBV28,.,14,CASSLGRYYNEQFF
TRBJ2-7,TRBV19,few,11,CASQDLYEQYF
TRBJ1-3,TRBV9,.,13,CAGKGGSGNTIYF
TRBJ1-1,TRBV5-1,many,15,CASSLLQNMNTEAFF
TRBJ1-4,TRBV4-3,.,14,CARRRGGGNEKLFF
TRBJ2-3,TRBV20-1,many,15,CSASGLDRVTDTQYF
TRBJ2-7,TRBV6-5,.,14,CASSYFTGGYEQYF
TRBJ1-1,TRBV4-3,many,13,CASSQFVIAEAFF
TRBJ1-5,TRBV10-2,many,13,CAVAGLRNQPQHF
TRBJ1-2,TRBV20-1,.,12,CSASAGPYGCTF
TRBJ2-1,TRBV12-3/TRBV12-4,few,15,CASRGPGTIYNEQFF
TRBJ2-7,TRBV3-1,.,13,CASSNAGGYEQCF
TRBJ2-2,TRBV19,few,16,CASKLATRANTGELFF
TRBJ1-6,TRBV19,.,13,CASSGSYNSPLHF
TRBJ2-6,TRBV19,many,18,CASSHRDTALSGANVLTF
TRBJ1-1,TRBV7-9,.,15,CASSVGTGANTEAFF
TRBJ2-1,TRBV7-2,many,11,CASSFVQEQFF
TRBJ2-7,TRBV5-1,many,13,CASSFDTSYEQYF
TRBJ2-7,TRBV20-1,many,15,CSASPAGLARYEQYF
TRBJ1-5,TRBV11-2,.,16,CASSLQGDYSNQPQHF
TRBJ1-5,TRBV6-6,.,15,CASSLDIYSNQPQHF
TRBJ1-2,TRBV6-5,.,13,CASSGNRGDGYTF
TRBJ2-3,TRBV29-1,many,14,CSVEDSQGPPRMYF
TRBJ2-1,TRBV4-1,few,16,CASSQDGGLAGVEQFF
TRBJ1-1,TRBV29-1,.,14,CSAIGQEGYTETFF
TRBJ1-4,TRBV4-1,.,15,CASSQDDREEEKLLF
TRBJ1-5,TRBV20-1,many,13,CSARGRASQPQHF
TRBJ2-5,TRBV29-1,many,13,CSVDEQGGETQYF
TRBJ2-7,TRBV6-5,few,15,CASRFDGRYGDEQYF
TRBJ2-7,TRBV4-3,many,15,CASSRDVLSVDEQYF
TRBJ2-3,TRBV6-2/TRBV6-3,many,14,CASTGTTNTDTQYF
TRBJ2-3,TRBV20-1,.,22,CSARATGSGSSGRITHLDTQYF
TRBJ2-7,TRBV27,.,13,CASSGDRGYGQYF
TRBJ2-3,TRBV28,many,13,CASSLFPLDTQYF
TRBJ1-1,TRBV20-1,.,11,CSARGVPGAFF
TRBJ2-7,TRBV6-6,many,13,CASSTQDSSEQYF
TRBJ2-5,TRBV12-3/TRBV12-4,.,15,CASSLASGGRETQYF